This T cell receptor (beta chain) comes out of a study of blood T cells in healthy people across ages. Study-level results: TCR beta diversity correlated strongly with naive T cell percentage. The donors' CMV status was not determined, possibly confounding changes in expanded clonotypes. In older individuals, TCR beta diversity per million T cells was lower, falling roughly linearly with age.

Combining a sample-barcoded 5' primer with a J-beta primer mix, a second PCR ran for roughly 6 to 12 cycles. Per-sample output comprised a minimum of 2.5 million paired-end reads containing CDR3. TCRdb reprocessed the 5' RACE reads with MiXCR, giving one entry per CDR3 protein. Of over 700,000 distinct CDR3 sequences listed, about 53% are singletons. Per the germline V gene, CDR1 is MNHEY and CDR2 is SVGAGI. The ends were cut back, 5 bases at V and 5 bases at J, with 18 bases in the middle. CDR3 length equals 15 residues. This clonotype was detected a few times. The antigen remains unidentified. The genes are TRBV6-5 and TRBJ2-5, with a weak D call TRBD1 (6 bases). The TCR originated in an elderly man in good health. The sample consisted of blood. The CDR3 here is CASSREGRGRETQYF. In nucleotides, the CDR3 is TGTGCCAGCAGTCGGGAAGGCAGGGGTAGGGAGACCCAGTACTTC.